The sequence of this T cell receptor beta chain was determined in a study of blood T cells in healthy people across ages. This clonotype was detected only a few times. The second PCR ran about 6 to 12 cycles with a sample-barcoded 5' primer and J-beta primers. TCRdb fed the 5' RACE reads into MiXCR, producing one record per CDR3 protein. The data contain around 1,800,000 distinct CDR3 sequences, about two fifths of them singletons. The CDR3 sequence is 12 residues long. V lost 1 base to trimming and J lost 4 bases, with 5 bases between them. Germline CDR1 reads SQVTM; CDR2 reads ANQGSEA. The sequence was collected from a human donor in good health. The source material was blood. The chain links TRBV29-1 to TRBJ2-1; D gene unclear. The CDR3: CSVEADYNEQFF. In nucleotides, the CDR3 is TGCAGCGTTGAAGCTGATTACAATGAGCAGTTCTTC.